The subject of this entry is one T cell receptor (beta chain). This receptor's antigen is unknown. Nothing much larger sits one base from this clone, and base qualities are not available. The source of the sample is a study of T-cell reconstitution after alpha-beta-depleted transplantation in children (dated by TCRdb to 2016 to 2018). About the investigation overall: The study quantitatively tracked T-cell immune reconstitution after TCRalphabeta/CD19-depleted allogeneic hematopoietic cell transplantation in children using TCR repertoire profiling.

Trimming accounts for 7 bases at V and 4 bases at J, while the number of junction bases matched to no gene is 5. From a lookup of the germline V gene, CDR1 and CDR2 are SQVTM and ANQGSEA. Including the terminal cysteine and phenylalanine, the CDR3 comprises 14 residues. Just CDR3 DNA is preserved here, 42 bases in frame from base 1. The full study reports these points: In some patients, the high TCRbeta diversity seen at day 60 was put down to recipient T cells and intrathymic progenitors that had survived conditioning. The frequencies of hyperexpanded clones fell over the following months, and after one year, T-cell counts and TCRbeta diversity were mostly attributed to newly produced T cells. The apparently early recovery of alphabetaT-cell counts about two months after transplant reportedly depended on only several hundred rapidly expanded clones that came from non-depleted graft cells.

Receptor libraries were prepared by PCR. The sequencing machine was an Illumina HiSeq 2500. TCR libraries were prepared with molecular barcoding, using unique molecular identifiers to normalize TCRbeta repertoire quantification. TCRdb took the public reads, trimmed them with fastp at Q25, ran MiXCR for clone calling and kept in-frame beta chains. Duplicate CDR3 protein sequences are folded into a single record with the most common DNA and genes. This sample lists some 95,000 distinct CDR3 sequences; under 25% were detected once. Jointly, the top ten make up 20% to 25% of the sample. In the paper's terms, the treatment or condition label means: allogeneic hematopoietic cell transplantation with graft depleted of TCRalphabeta T cells and CD19 B cells. The children who served as transplant recipients had been given grafts of TCRalphabeta/CD19-depleted allogeneic hematopoietic cells.

This clonotype was obtained from a boy aged 2-9 years with acute lymphoblastic leukemia, due to receive a stem cell transplant. Sample: PBMCs, taken before TCRalphabeta/CD19-depleted stem cell transplant. The rearranged chain carries TRBV29-1 and TRBJ2-2, with 11 bases aligning to TRBD1. The DNA sequence is TGCAGCGGACGGACAGGGGGCCCCACCGGGGAGCTGTTTTTT. Its translation reads: CSGRTGGPTGELFF.